These 8 T cell receptor beta chains share one sample of origin, sequenced in a study of blood T cell repertoires in COVID-19. Here immunoSEQ multiplex PCR was the method, and the copy in TCRdb shows in-frame clones only, minus some. The sample consists of approximately 170,000 clones, approximately 86% of them appearing once. Sequencing used peripheral blood. The receptors come from a man over 45 with active or convalescent COVID-19.

This clone was detected only a few times. This rearrangement joins TRBV5-4 to TRBJ1-4; 9 bases align to TRBD1. CDR3 length: 15 amino acids. V dropped 4 bases and J dropped 6; count of bases not matched to a gene: 7. The V gene's germline CDR1 is SGHNT and CDR2 YYREEE (reference sequence). CDR3 coding DNA: TGTGCCAGCAGCAATAACAGGGGGCTAGATGAAAAACTGTTTTTT. Translation gives CASSNNRGLDEKLFF. Supplemented by reference TRBV5-4 and TRBJ1-4, the full variable domain reads ETGVTQSPTHLIKTRGQQVTLRCSSQSGHNTVSWYQQALGQGPQFIFQYYREEENGRGNFPPRFSGLQFPNYSSELNVNALELDDSALYLCASSNNRGLDEKLFFGSGTQLSVL.

CDR3 loop: CATSDNRDSKDGYTF. As DNA, the CDR3 is TGTGCCACCAGTGATAACCGGGACAGTAAGGATGGCTACACCTTC. The V and J genes are TRBV24-1 and TRBJ1-2, with 7 nucleotides matching TRBD1. The V gene's germline CDR1 is KGHDR and CDR2 SFDVKD. The V and J ends lost 3 bases and 6 bases, in that order; junction bases with no gene match: 9. The length of the CDR3 is 15 residues.

The chain links TRBV19 to TRBJ1-5; D is possibly TRBD1 (6 bases). Trimming took off 2 bases at V and 6 bases at J, with 11 bases between the two ends. CDR1 and CDR2 from the germline V gene are LNHDA and SQIVND (reference sequence). This CDR3 has 14 amino acids. The CDR3 loop is CASSITGISQPQHF. CDR3 coding DNA: TGTGCCAGTAGTATAACAGGGATCTCTCAGCCCCAGCATTTT.

The chain links TRBV6-5 to TRBJ2-7; D is perhaps TRBD1 (5 bases). V gave up 8 bases and J gave up 7 bases, with 9 bases separating them. Germline CDR1 reads MNHEY; CDR2 reads SVGAGI. CDR3 size: 10 residues. The CDR3 sequence: CASDSGEQYF. The CDR3 DNA sequence: TGTGCCAGCGACAGTGGGGAGCAGTACTTC.

In this sample, this clone turned up a few times. The chain uses TRBV3-1 (or the pseudogene TRBV3-2) and TRBJ2-7, with TRBD2 matching 10 bases. The CDR3 length is 14 residues. V was clipped by 5 bases and J by 5 bases; unmatched bases: 6. In germline, CDR1 is LGHDT, CDR2 YNNKEL (reference sequence). The CDR3 region is CASSFSGRADEQYF. In DNA, the CDR3 is TGTGCCAGCAGCTTCAGCGGGAGGGCCGACGAGCAGTACTTC.

V is TRBV7-7 and J is TRBJ2-5; 8 nucleotides align to TRBD2. Germline V gene lookup returns CDR1 SSHAT and CDR2 FNYEAQ (reference sequence). Trimming removed 1 base from V and 5 bases from J; junction bases left unmatched: 3. This CDR3 region has 14 residues. The CDR3 sequence: CASSLGGGPETQYF. The CDR3 region has the DNA TGTGCCAGCAGCTTAGGCGGGGGGCCTGAGACCCAGTACTTC.

V usage is TRBV18 and J usage is TRBJ2-6; D is perhaps TRBD2 (5 bases). This CDR3 has 16 amino acids. Germline V gene lookup returns CDR1 KGHSH and CDR2 LQKENI. V was cut by 4 bases and J by 1 base, with 11 bases left in between. The CDR3 nucleotides read TGTGCCAGCTCACGTCAAGCGGCTTCTGGGGCCAACGTCCTGACTTTC. It encodes CASSRQAASGANVLTF.

The CDR3 sequence: CASRVWPNTEAFF. Written as DNA, the CDR3 is TGTGCCAGTAGGGTTTGGCCGAACACTGAAGCTTTCTTT. V and J are TRBV19 and TRBJ1-1; D uncertain. V dropped 6 bases and J dropped 1 base, with 9 bases sitting between them. The length of the CDR3 is 13 residues. Germline values: CDR1 LNHDA, CDR2 SQIVND (reference sequence).